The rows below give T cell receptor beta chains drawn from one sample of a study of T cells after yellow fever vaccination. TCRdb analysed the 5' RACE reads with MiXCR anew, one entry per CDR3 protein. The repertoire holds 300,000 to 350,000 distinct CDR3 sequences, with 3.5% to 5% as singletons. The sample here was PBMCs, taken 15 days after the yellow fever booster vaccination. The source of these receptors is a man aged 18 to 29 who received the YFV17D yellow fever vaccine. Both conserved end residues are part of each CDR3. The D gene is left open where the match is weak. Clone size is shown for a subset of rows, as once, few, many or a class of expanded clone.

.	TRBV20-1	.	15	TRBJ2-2	TGCAGTGCTCCCCGGCTGGACAGAAGCACCGGGGAGCTGTTTTTT	CSAPRLDRSTGELFF
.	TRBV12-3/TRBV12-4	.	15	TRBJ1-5	TGTGCCAGCAGTCCCGGGGAGGGGGGCAATCAGCCCCAGCATTTT	CASSPGEGGNQPQHF
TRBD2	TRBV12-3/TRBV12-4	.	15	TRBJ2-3	TGTGCCAGCCGTCAGCTAGCGGGGGGCACAGATACGCAGTATTTT	CASRQLAGGTDTQYF
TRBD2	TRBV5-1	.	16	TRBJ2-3	TGCGCCAGCAGCTTGATGAGCGGGGGAGGTGCAGATACGCAGTATTTT	CASSLMSGGGADTQYF
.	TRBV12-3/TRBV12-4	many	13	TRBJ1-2	TGTGCCAGCAGCGAGCCTTACAGCGATGGCTACACCTTC	CASSEPYSDGYTF
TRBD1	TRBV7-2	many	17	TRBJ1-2	TGTGCCAGCAGCTTTACCAGGGACAGGGGGCGAAACTATGGCTACACCTTC	CASSFTRDRGRNYGYTF
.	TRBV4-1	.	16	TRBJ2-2	TGCGCCAGCAGCCGAATGATGACAGGGAACACCGGGGAGCTGTTTTTT	CASSRMMTGNTGELFF
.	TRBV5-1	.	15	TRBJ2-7	TGCGCCAGCAGCCCGGCCGCGGGCAGTTTCTACGAGCAGTACTTC	CASSPAAGSFYEQYF
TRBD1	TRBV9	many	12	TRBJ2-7	TGTGCCAGACAGGGGCCTTCCTACGAGCAGTACTTC	CARQGPSYEQYF
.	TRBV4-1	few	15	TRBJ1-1	TGCGCCAGCAGCCAAGATCCCAGGGGAGGGACTGAAGCTTTCTTT	CASSQDPRGGTEAFF
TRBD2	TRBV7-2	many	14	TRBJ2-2	TGTGCCAGCCAACGCGGGGGGGCCGCCGGGGAGCTGTTTTTT	CASQRGGAAGELFF
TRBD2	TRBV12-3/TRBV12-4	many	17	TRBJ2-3	TGTGCCAGCAGGCGACTCGGGGGGGCCAAGAGCACAGATACGCAGTATTTT	CASRRLGGAKSTDTQYF
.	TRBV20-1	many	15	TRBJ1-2	TGCAGTGCTAGAGATAAGGCCCAAGGGGCGGGAGGCTACACCTTC	CSARDKAQGAGGYTF
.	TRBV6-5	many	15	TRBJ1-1	TGTGCCAGCAGTTACCATGGACAGATAAACACTGAAGCTTTCTTT	CASSYHGQINTEAFF
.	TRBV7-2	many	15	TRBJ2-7	TGTGCCAGCAGCCCGCGGGGACGAGCGGCCTACGAGCAGTACTTC	CASSPRGRAAYEQYF
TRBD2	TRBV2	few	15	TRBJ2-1	TGTGCCAGCAGTGATGCACTAGCGGGGGGGCATGAGCAGTTCTTC	CASSDALAGGHEQFF
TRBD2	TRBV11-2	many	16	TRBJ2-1	TGTGCCAGCAGCTCTAGCGGCGTAGGACTAGCATACGAGCAGTTCTTC	CASSSSGVGLAYEQFF
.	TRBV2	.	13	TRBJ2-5	TGTGCCAGCAGTGAGGGAGAGGGGCCTAGGGGTTACTTC	CASSEGEGPRGYF
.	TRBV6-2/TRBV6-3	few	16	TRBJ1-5	TGTGCCAGCAGACCATTGACAGGAAGCAGCAATCAGCCCCAGCATTTT	CASRPLTGSSNQPQHF
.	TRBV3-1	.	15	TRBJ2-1	TGTGCCAGCAGCCAAGGGGCTGCTTCATACAATGAGCAGTTCTTC	CASSQGAASYNEQFF
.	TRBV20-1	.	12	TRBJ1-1	TGCAGTGCTAGATCACCGGAAGCTGAAGCTTTCTTT	CSARSPEAEAFF
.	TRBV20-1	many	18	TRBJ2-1	TGCAGTGCTAGATGGGGGGTATTAGGGACGCTTATCTACAATGAGCAGTTCTTC	CSARWGVLGTLIYNEQFF
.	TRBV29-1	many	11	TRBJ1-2	TGCAGCGTTGAAGGGGACTATGGCTACACCTTC	CSVEGDYGYTF
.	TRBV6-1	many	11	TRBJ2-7	TGTGCCAGCAATGCGATCTACGAGCAGTACTTC	CASNAIYEQYF
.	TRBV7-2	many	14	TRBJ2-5	TGTGCCAGCAGCCCCCGGCAGGGTCCGGAGACCCAGTACTTC	CASSPRQGPETQYF
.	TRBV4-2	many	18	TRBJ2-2	TGTGCCAGCAGCCAAGCCCCAGGACGGTTAGGGAACACCGGGGAGCTGTTTTTT	CASSQAPGRLGNTGELFF
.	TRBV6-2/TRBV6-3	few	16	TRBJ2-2	TGTGCCAGCAGTTATGGACACAAGAGGGACACCGGGGAGCTGTTTTTT	CASSYGHKRDTGELFF
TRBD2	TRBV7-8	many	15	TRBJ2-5	TGTGCCAGCAGCGTCAGCGGGGGGCCCAGAGAGACCCAGTACTTC	CASSVSGGPRETQYF
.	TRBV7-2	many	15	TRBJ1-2	TGTGCCAGCAGCTTATACCGGGTCGGTAACTATGGCTACACCTTC	CASSLYRVGNYGYTF
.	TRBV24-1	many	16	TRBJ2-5	TGTGCCACCAGTGATTCGCGTACCGGCGGCCAAGAGACCCAGTACTTC	CATSDSRTGGQETQYF
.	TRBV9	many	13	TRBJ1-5	TGTGCCAGCAGCGTAGATTATACTCAGCCCCAGCATTTT	CASSVDYTQPQHF
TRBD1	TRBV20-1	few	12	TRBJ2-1	TGCAGTGCCAAACAGGGGGGCAATGAGCAGTTCTTC	CSAKQGGNEQFF
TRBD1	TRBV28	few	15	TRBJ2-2	TGTGCCAGCCGACAGGGACATCGAGGCACCGGGGAGCTGTTTTTT	CASRQGHRGTGELFF
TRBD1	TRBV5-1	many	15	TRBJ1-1	TGCGCCAGCAGCCCGACGGGACAGTCGAACACTGAAGCTTTCTTT	CASSPTGQSNTEAFF
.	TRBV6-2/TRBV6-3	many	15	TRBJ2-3	TGTGCCAGCAGTTACGGAGGCAGGGACACAGATACGCAGTATTTT	CASSYGGRDTDTQYF
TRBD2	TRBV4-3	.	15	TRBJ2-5	TGCGCCAGCAGCCAAACTATTAGCGGGGGAGAGACCCAGTACTTC	CASSQTISGGETQYF
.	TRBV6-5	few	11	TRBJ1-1	TGTGCCAGCAGTTACAAAGGGTGGGCTTTCTTT	CASSYKGWAFF
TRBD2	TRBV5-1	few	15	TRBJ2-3	TGCGCCAGCAGCTTGGCTGTTCGGGGGGGAGATACGCAGTATTTT	CASSLAVRGGDTQYF
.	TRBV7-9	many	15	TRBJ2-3	TGTGCCAGCAGCTTCGGGCAGGGTATGACAGATACGCAGTATTTT	CASSFGQGMTDTQYF
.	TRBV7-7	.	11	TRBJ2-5	TGTGCCAGCAGCTCACGCGGGACCCAGTACTTC	CASSSRGTQYF
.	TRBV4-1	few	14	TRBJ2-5	TGCGCCAGCAGCCAAGACCCAGGAGGAGAGACCCAGTACTTC	CASSQDPGGETQYF
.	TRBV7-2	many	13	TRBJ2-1	TGTGCCAGCAGCCCGAACTCCTACAATGAGCAGTTCTTC	CASSPNSYNEQFF
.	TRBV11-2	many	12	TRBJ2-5	TGTGCCAGCAGCTCATCCTGGGAGACCCAGTACTTC	CASSSSWETQYF
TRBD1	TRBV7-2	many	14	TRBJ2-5	TGTGCCAGCAGCCCCAGCAGGGGGTTAGGGACCCAGTACTTC	CASSPSRGLGTQYF
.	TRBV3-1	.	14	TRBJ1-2	TGTGCCAGCAGCCAAGAATCAGGCTCAAGGGGCTACACCTTC	CASSQESGSRGYTF
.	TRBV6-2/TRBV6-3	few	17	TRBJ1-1	TGTGCCAGCACCGCCGACATTTATGGGTTTGGTGACACTGAAGCTTTCTTT	CASTADIYGFGDTEAFF
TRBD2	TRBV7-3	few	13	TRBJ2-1	TGTGCCAGCAGCTTAGGAAGCGGGGGGCAGCAGTTCTTC	CASSLGSGGQQFF
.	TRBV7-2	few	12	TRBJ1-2	TGTGCCAGCAGCTCACAGGGAGGTGGCTACACCTTC	CASSSQGGGYTF
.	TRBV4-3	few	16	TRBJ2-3	TGCGCCAGCAGCCAAGTTGGCGGGGGCCGCACAGATACGCAGTATTTT	CASSQVGGGRTDTQYF
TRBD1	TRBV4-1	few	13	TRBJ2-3	TGCGCCAGCAGCCGAGAATCGACAGGGGCGCAGTATTTT	CASSRESTGAQYF
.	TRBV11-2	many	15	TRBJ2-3	TGTGCCAGCAGCTCCCCGGGACACCAATTCGATACGCAGTATTTT	CASSSPGHQFDTQYF
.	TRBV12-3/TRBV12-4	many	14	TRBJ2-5	TGTGCCAGCAGTTTGGCAGGGAGTTCAGGGACCCAGTACTTC	CASSLAGSSGTQYF